The T cell receptor beta chain under discussion was sequenced for a study of T cell clones after liver transplantation. CDR1 and CDR2 from the germline V gene are SEHNR and FQNEAQ (reference sequence). The CDR3 has 14 amino acids. Trimming took 5 bases from V and 1 from J; bases not matched to a gene: 1. This clone was counted only a few times. Its specificity is not known. Proliferating CFSE-low MLR cells were sequenced to define alloreactive TCRbeta sequences. Stimulators were graft donor PBMCs, splenocytes, lymph-node cells, or third-party PBMCs for pre-transplant recipient cells. Profiled with immunoSEQ multiplex PCR; TCRdb holds only in-frame clones, not every one. This sample has around 4,800 clones, with 25% to 30% found just once.

This chain uses TRBV7-9 with TRBJ2-1, with TRBD2 identical over 8 bases. The sample comprised CD4+ T cells from cultured PBMCs. The source of this sequence is a human patient who received a liver transplant. Some T cells may be supplied by the graft donor. CDR3 sequence reads: CASSRGGSYNEQFF. Here the CDR3 DNA reads TGTGCCAGCAGCCGCGGGGGGTCCTACAATGAGCAGTTCTTC.